One sample yielded the 11 T cell receptor beta chains listed below, sequenced in a study of blood T cells in healthy people across ages. Through a sample-barcoded 5' primer and a J-beta primer mix, a second PCR was run for roughly 6 to 12 cycles. TCRdb analysed the 5' RACE reads with MiXCR anew, one entry per CDR3 protein. The table shows over 700,000 distinct CDR3 sequences, with 25% occurring only once. The sample was also linked to a second study, of T cells of mothers and their children.

The specimen sequenced was blood. These receptors came from a boy aged 10-17 years in good health.

This clonotype occurred a few times. V usage is TRBV6-5 and J usage is TRBJ2-6; TRBD1 or TRBD2 may be the D gene (5 bases each). The CDR3 covers 15 residues. V dropped 2 bases and J dropped 0 bases, with 5 bases sitting between them. Germline V gene data show CDR1 as MNHEY and CDR2 as SVGAGI. CDR3 nucleotides: TGTGCCAGCAGTTACGGGGGCTCTGGGGCCAACGTCCTGACTTTC. This encodes CASSYGGSGANVLTF.

The chain couples TRBV12-3 or TRBV12-4 to TRBJ1-1, with D uncertain. The CDR3 runs to 13 residues. V was trimmed by 6 bases and J by 0 bases, leaving 8 bases between them. The CDR3 region is CASSPDLNTEAFF. CDR3 sequence (DNA): TGTGCCAGCAGCCCGGACCTGAACACTGAAGCTTTCTTT.

The genes are TRBV9 and TRBJ2-5; D gene ambiguous. The V and J ends lost 0 bases and 1 base respectively, with 10 bases between them. This CDR3 has 15 amino acids. Germline V gene sequence: CDR1 SGDLS, CDR2 YYNGEE. The CDR3 loop reads CASSVDPGIQETQYF. Written as DNA, the CDR3 is TGTGCCAGCAGCGTAGACCCCGGCATCCAAGAGACCCAGTACTTC.

The genes are TRBV29-1 and TRBJ2-7; no clear D gene. Germline V gene sequence: CDR1 SQVTM, CDR2 ANQGSEA. This CDR3 comprises 13 residues. V was pared by 1 base and J by 2 bases, with 9 bases between. The CDR3 DNA reads as TGCAGCGTTGAAGTGCGGCGGCCCTACGAGCAGTACTTC. Residues: CSVEVRRPYEQYF.

The sample holds many counts of this clonotype. The chain has TRBV12-3 or TRBV12-4 and TRBJ2-4; D call uncertain. This CDR3 has 14 residues. The V end was cut by 3 bases, the J end by 0 bases, with 6 bases between. CDR3 loop: CASSFGVAKNIQYF. DNA for the CDR3: TGTGCCAGCAGTTTCGGCGTAGCCAAAAACATTCAGTACTTC.

V is TRBV6-1 and J is TRBJ2-5; 8 bases fit TRBD1. With 4 bases clipped from V and 6 bases from J, the junction kept 13 bases outside the gene matches. Looked up from germline, CDR1 is MNHNS and CDR2 is SASEGT. The CDR3 has 16 residues. The CDR3 here is CASSGRQGRTGQTQYF. The CDR3 DNA reads TGTGCCAGCAGTGGACGACAGGGGCGGACAGGGCAGACCCAGTACTTC.

The chain recombines TRBV6-6 with TRBJ2-5; TRBD1 aligns across 9 bases. Germline V gene data show CDR1 as MNHNY and CDR2 as SVGAGI (reference sequence). The CDR3 runs 16 residues. Losses at the gene ends were 2 bases for V and 5 bases for J; bases not matched to a gene: 9. CDR3 in amino acids: CASSYGGTGIGETQYF. The CDR3 DNA follows: TGTGCCAGCAGTTACGGGGGGACAGGGATTGGGGAGACCCAGTACTTC.

The J gene is TRBJ1-5, the V gene TRBV9, with D possibly matching TRBD1 (5 bases). The V gene's germline CDR1 is SGDLS and CDR2 YYNGEE. CDR3 size: 15 residues. V was trimmed by 4 bases and J by 4 bases, leaving 15 bases between them. CDR3 bases: TGTGCCAGCAGCCCGGGGGGGTGGGGAAATCAGCCCCAGCATTTT. This gives the protein CASSPGGWGNQPQHF.

This clonotype has more than one count but fewer than ten. The rearrangement uses TRBV29-1 and TRBJ2-2; 11 nucleotides align to TRBD1. Losses at the gene ends were 6 bases for V and 6 bases for J; bases not matched to a gene: 9. Germline CDR1 is SQVTM and CDR2 is ANQGSEA. This CDR3 is 15 amino acids long. CDR3 in amino acids: CSVPGQGANAGELFF. CDR3 in DNA: TGCAGCGTGCCCGGACAGGGGGCTAACGCCGGGGAGCTGTTTTTT.

This clonotype came up a few times. CDR3 amino acids: CASSLGGANGYTF. CDR3 bases: TGTGCCAGCAGCTTAGGGGGAGCAAATGGCTACACCTTC. This chain joins TRBV7-3 and TRBJ1-2; a weak D match, TRBD1 (5 bases). Germline lookup yields CDR1 SGHTA and CDR2 FQGTGA. Trimming cost V 2 bases and J 6 bases, with 10 bases left between them. This CDR3 is 13 amino acids long.

This clonotype was counted only a few times. The gene calls are TRBV6-2 or TRBV6-3 and TRBJ1-2; possibly TRBD1 for D (5 bases). The CDR3 runs 15 residues. Looked up from germline, CDR1 is MNHEY and CDR2 is SVGEGT. V lost 8 bases and J 5 bases, leaving 21 bases between the germline ends. The CDR3 DNA reads TGTGCCAGCGGCACCCGGGACCCGGGGAATTATGGCTACACCTTC. Encoded protein: CASGTRDPGNYGYTF.